The 29 T cell receptor beta chains presented below share a single source sample, sequenced in a study of T cell changes during pregnancy in multiple sclerosis. Generated by immunoSEQ multiplex PCR, the TCRdb table keeps only in-frame clones and is missing some. Among approximately 46,000 clones listed, 80% to 90% were seen once. Source: CD8+ T cells from peripheral blood mononuclear cells, taken in the second trimester of pregnancy. The receptor set was obtained from a female donor with multiple sclerosis, enrolled in a pregnancy study.

Here the CDR3 DNA reads TGTGCCAGCAGACTTCCTGGGACTAGCGGGGGGGGTGAGCAGTTCTTC. Translation: CASRLPGTSGGGEQFF. V usage is TRBV13 and J usage is TRBJ2-1; 16 bases map to TRBD2. Trimming at V came to 6 bases and at J to 9 bases, leaving 8 bases not matched to a gene. This CDR3 spans 16 amino acids. The germline V gene has CDR1 PRHDT and CDR2 FYEKMQ (reference sequence).

The chain uses TRBV4-2 and TRBJ2-1; possible D gene TRBD1, 6 bases. Germline V CDR1 and CDR2: LGHNA, YNFKEQ. The CDR3 length is 16 residues. V was clipped by 4 bases and J by 0 bases, with 13 bases between them. CDR3 loop: CASSPLRGSSYNEQFF. The CDR3 DNA sequence: TGTGCCAGCAGCCCCCTTAGGGGGAGCTCCTACAATGAGCAGTTCTTC.

The chain combines TRBV5-1 with TRBJ2-7; 7 bases match TRBD1. The V and J ends lost 3 bases and 3 bases, in that order; junction bases with no gene match: 9. The CDR3 loop spans 15 amino acids. Germline CDR1 reads SGHRS; CDR2 reads YFSETQ. CDR3 region: CASSSGQAKDYEQYF. CDR3 nucleotide sequence: TGCGCCAGCAGCTCCGGACAGGCCAAAGACTACGAGCAGTACTTC.

The chain uses TRBV7-2 and TRBJ1-1, with TRBD1 matching 9 bases. This CDR3 has 15 residues. Germline loops: CDR1 SGHTA, CDR2 FQGNSA. V was pared by 0 bases and J by 2 bases, with 1 base of the junction left unmatched. The CDR3 nucleotides read TGTGCCAGCAGCTTAGCGGACAGGGGAAACACTGAAGCTTTCTTT. Amino acids: CASSLADRGNTEAFF.

The chain employs TRBV9 and TRBJ1-3; 7 bases are a match to TRBD1. CDR3 length equals 18 residues. Per germline, CDR1 SGDLS and CDR2 YYNGEE. Germline trimming cut 4 bases from V and 0 bases from J; bases unmatched to any gene: 13. The CDR3 nucleotides read TGTGCCAGCAGCCACTCCCCCGGAAGGGACAGCTCTGGAAACACCATATATTTT. Translated, it gives CASSHSPGRDSSGNTIYF.

The chain employs TRBV28 and TRBJ1-5; perhaps TRBD1 as D (6 bases). The CDR3 runs to 16 residues. V lost 6 bases and J lost 5, with 20 bases in between. In germline, CDR1 is MDHEN, CDR2 SYDVKM. The CDR3 nucleotides read TGTGCCAGCAGCCTCCCCCTTACAGGGTTGGATCAGCCCCAGCATTTT. It translates to CASSLPLTGLDQPQHF. Complete variable domain (other parts from reference TRBV28 and TRBJ1-5): DVKVTQSSRYLVKRTGEKVFLECVQDMDHENMFWYRQDPGLGLRLIYFSYDVKMKEKGDIPEGYSVSREKKERFSLILESASTNQTSMYLCASSLPLTGLDQPQHFGDGTRLSIL.

V gene TRBV7-9 combines with J gene TRBJ2-1; 7 nucleotides match TRBD2. The CDR3 is made up of 16 amino acids. J lost 3 bases, V lost 3 bases, and 8 bases had no gene match. CDR1 is SEHNR and CDR2 is FQNEAQ in the germline V gene (reference sequence). The CDR3 is CASSFPPGLLYNEQFF. DNA for the CDR3: TGTGCCAGCAGCTTTCCCCCGGGACTACTCTACAATGAGCAGTTCTTC. Full variable domain (missing parts from reference TRBV7-9 and TRBJ2-1): DTGVSQNPRHKITKRGQNVTFRCDPISEHNRLYWYRQTLGQGPEFLTYFQNEAQLEKSRLLSDRFSAERPKGSFSTLEIQRTEQGDSAMYLCASSFPPGLLYNEQFFGPGTRLTVL.

The count of this clone is one. The chain recombines TRBV28 with TRBJ1-2; maybe TRBD1 (6 bases). V lost 5 bases and J 7 bases, leaving 32 bases between the germline ends. The germline V gene has CDR1 MDHEN and CDR2 SYDVKM. The CDR3 is made up of 19 amino acids. The DNA of the CDR3 is TGTGCCAGCAGTACCCTTAACGAACAATCCGGGACATTAGGATCTGGCTACACCTTC. It codes for CASSTLNEQSGTLGSGYTF.

The chain combines TRBV5-1 with TRBJ1-1; 8 bases agree with TRBD1. CDR1 is SGHRS, CDR2 YFSETQ, per germline. The V gene end was trimmed by 3 bases and the J gene end by 5 bases; junction bases not matched to a gene: 3. The CDR3 covers 13 residues. The CDR3 nucleotides are TGCGCCAGCAGCTCGACAGGGGTAACTGAAGCTTTCTTT. This sequence encodes CASSSTGVTEAFF.

This clone occurred once. The chain joins TRBV19 to TRBJ2-1; possible D gene TRBD2, 7 bases. The germline CDR1 and CDR2 sequences are LNHDA and SQIVND (reference sequence). V shed 5 bases and J shed 4 bases, with 15 bases lying between them. The length of the CDR3 is 15 residues. The DNA for the CDR3 is TGTGCCAGTAGTTTGGTGGGGGGGCCTTACAATGAGCAGTTCTTC. This sequence encodes CASSLVGGPYNEQFF. The full variable domain, with the rest looked up from reference TRBV19 and TRBJ2-1, is DGGITQSPKYLFRKEGQNVTLSCEQNLNHDAMYWYRQDPGQGLRLIYYSQIVNDFQKGDIAEGYSVSREKKESFPLTVTSAQKNPTAFYLCASSLVGGPYNEQFFGPGTRLTVL.

The chain recombines TRBV11-2 with TRBJ1-1, with unresolved D. Trimming stripped 1 base from V and 0 bases from J, with 9 bases between. Germline V gene data show CDR1 as SGHAT and CDR2 as FQNNGV. The CDR3 is made up of 15 amino acids. This CDR3 is CASSLAGTMNTEAFF. Here the CDR3 DNA reads TGTGCCAGCAGCTTAGCGGGAACCATGAACACTGAAGCTTTCTTT.

The chain has TRBV6-4 and TRBJ2-3; the match to TRBD1 covers 11 bases. The junction had 3 bases not matched to a gene; V was cut back by 0 bases and J by 4 bases. Germline V gene lookup returns CDR1 MRHNA and CDR2 SNTAGT. CDR3 length equals 16 residues. This chain's CDR3 is CASSDSRTGGSDTQYF. The CDR3 DNA reads TGTGCCAGCAGTGACTCTAGGACAGGGGGCTCAGATACGCAGTATTTT.

The V gene is TRBV6-4, the J gene TRBJ2-1; TRBD1 might be the D (6 bases). The CDR3 spans 14 residues. Germline CDR1 and CDR2: MRHNA and SNTAGT. Between the trimmed V and J ends, which lost 2 bases and 8 bases, there was a span of 13 bases. The CDR3 reads CASSDGRAGDEQFF. In nucleotides, the CDR3 is TGTGCCAGCAGTGACGGCAGGGCAGGGGATGAGCAGTTCTTC.

This clone showed up just once. The chain joins TRBV6-5 to TRBJ1-1; D perhaps matches TRBD1 (5 bases). The CDR3 contains 13 residues. Germline-derived CDR1 and CDR2 are MNHEY and SVGAGI. Deletions cut 11 bases from V and 4 bases from J, with 17 bases between. Here the CDR3 DNA reads TGTGCCGTACGGGCCGGGGGGGTCACTGAAGCTTTCTTT. This codes for CAVRAGGVTEAFF.

V usage is TRBV2 and J usage is TRBJ2-7, with D maybe TRBD1 (5 bases). CDR1 is SNHLY, CDR2 FYNNEI, per germline. V was trimmed by 6 bases and J by 3 bases, leaving 15 bases between them. The CDR3 sequence is 14 residues long. The CDR3: CASSPAGMIYEQYF. For the CDR3, the DNA is TGTGCCAGCAGCCCGGCAGGGATGATCTACGAGCAGTACTTC.

This clone was recorded once. This rearrangement joins TRBV7-3 to TRBJ2-2; no reliable D call. The length of the CDR3 is 15 residues. The germline V gene encodes CDR1 SGHTA and CDR2 FQGTGA. V gave up 6 bases and J gave up 1 base, with 12 bases separating them. The CDR3 spells CASSRLRRNTGELFF. CDR3 nucleotides: TGTGCCAGCAGTCGGCTCAGGCGGAACACCGGGGAGCTGTTTTTT.

V gene TRBV5-4 combines with J gene TRBJ2-7; D is unclear. The CDR3 sequence is 11 residues long. The V gene's germline CDR1 is SGHNT and CDR2 YYREEE (reference sequence). Trimming removed 3 bases from V and 3 bases from J, with 4 bases in between. CDR3 sequence reads: CASSYSYEQYF. The CDR3 DNA sequence: TGTGCCAGCAGCTACAGCTACGAGCAGTACTTC.

The rearrangement links TRBV19 to TRBJ1-1, with 10 bases that match TRBD1. Trimming at V came to 8 bases and at J to 10 bases, leaving 10 bases not matched to a gene. The CDR3 spans 13 residues. The germline V gene has CDR1 LNHDA and CDR2 SQIVND (reference sequence). In DNA, the CDR3 is TGTGCCAGTCGGACAGGGGGAGCATTGGGAGCTTTCTTT. Encoded protein: CASRTGGALGAFF.

J is TRBJ1-2 and V is TRBV2; 10 positions match TRBD1. This CDR3 has 15 amino acids. V gave up 6 bases and J gave up 8 bases; unmatched junction bases: 12. Germline V gene data show CDR1 as SNHLY and CDR2 as FYNNEI. CDR3 loop: CASRVLLDRGQGYTF. The CDR3, as DNA: TGTGCCAGCAGAGTCCTCTTAGACAGGGGGCAAGGCTACACCTTC. The variable domain in full, with the rest retrieved from reference TRBV2 and TRBJ1-2, is EPEVTQTPSHQVTQMGQEVILRCVPISNHLYFYWYRQILGQKVEFLVSFYNNEISEKSEIFDDQFSVERPDGSNFTLKIRSTKLEDSAMYFCASRVLLDRGQGYTFGSGTRLTVV.

V is TRBV11-3 and J is TRBJ2-1; possible D gene TRBD1, 5 bases. There are 15 residues in the CDR3. Germline CDR1 is SGHNT and CDR2 is YENEEA. V dropped 0 bases and J dropped 3 bases, with 9 bases sitting between them. The CDR3 DNA reads as TGTGCCAGCAGCTTAGACTGGGGCAGCTACAATGAGCAGTTCTTC. Translating gives CASSLDWGSYNEQFF.

The V call is TRBV27, the J call TRBJ2-3, with D perhaps matching TRBD2 (5 bases). V dropped 7 bases and J dropped 2 bases, with 13 bases sitting between them. Germline-derived CDR1 and CDR2 are MNHEY and SMNVEV (reference sequence). The CDR3 consists of 14 residues. The CDR3 nucleotides read TGTGCCAGCATGCGAGGGCTTCCCACAGATACGCAGTATTTT. This sequence encodes CASMRGLPTDTQYF.

The rearrangement links TRBV28 to TRBJ2-7; D gene unclear. The V end lost 8 bases, the J end lost 3 bases, and 8 bases lay between the germline ends. The germline V gene encodes CDR1 MDHEN and CDR2 SYDVKM. This CDR3 has 11 amino acids. The CDR3 is CASSELYEQYF. In DNA form, the CDR3 reads TGTGCCAGCTCCGAGCTCTACGAGCAGTACTTC.

This chain links TRBV9 with TRBJ1-2; 7 bases fit TRBD1. Germline lookup yields CDR1 SGDLS and CDR2 YYNGEE. The CDR3 is made up of 15 amino acids. V lost 1 base to trimming and J lost 2 bases; unmatched junction nucleotides: 5. The CDR3 is CASSVSGQANYGYTF. DNA for the CDR3: TGTGCCAGCAGCGTAAGCGGACAGGCCAACTATGGCTACACCTTC.

The chain couples TRBV27 to TRBJ1-2, with 8 nucleotides matching TRBD1. V was clipped by 6 bases and J by 2 bases; unmatched bases: 11. This CDR3 has 16 amino acids. In germline, CDR1 is MNHEY, CDR2 SMNVEV (reference sequence). The CDR3, as DNA: TGTGCCAGCAGCCTCACCCGGACAGGGTCGAACTATGGCTACACCTTC. Protein product: CASSLTRTGSNYGYTF.

This chain uses TRBV5-5 with TRBJ1-1; tentative D call: TRBD1 (6 bases). CDR3 length equals 17 residues. V was trimmed by 4 bases and J by 1 base, leaving 20 bases between them. In germline, CDR1 is SGHKS, CDR2 YYEKEE (reference sequence). The chain's CDR3 is CASSLGQRGEGNTEAFF. The CDR3 DNA reads as TGTGCCAGCAGCCTAGGACAGAGAGGCGAGGGGAACACTGAAGCTTTCTTT.

This clone was detected only once. The chain has TRBV6-6 and TRBJ2-7; 8 nucleotides agree with TRBD1. J gave up 8 bases and V 5 bases, and 11 bases lay outside the gene matches. The CDR3 runs to 14 residues. CDR1 and CDR2 from the germline V gene are MNHNY and SVGAGI (reference sequence). The CDR3, as DNA: TGTGCCAGCAGTGACCAGGGGGCGGGATCGAAGCAGTACTTC. Amino acids: CASSDQGAGSKQYF.

The chain employs TRBV19 and TRBJ2-2, with TRBD1 identical over 8 bases. In germline, CDR1 is LNHDA, CDR2 SQIVND (reference sequence). The CDR3 length is 16 residues. Trimming at V came to 9 bases and at J to 3 bases, leaving 12 bases not matched to a gene. The DNA of the CDR3 is TGTGCCAGCACCCCACCCAGGGGGCGGGACACCGGGGAGCTGTTTTTT. As protein: CASTPPRGRDTGELFF.

The chain joins TRBV6-1 to TRBJ2-1; 7 bases are shared with TRBD1. Germline V CDR1 and CDR2: MNHNS, SASEGT. Trimming removed 6 bases from V and 0 bases from J; junction bases left unmatched: 5. This CDR3 contains 15 residues. CDR3: CASSQRDSSYNEQFF. The CDR3 DNA is TGTGCCAGCAGCCAACGGGACAGCTCCTACAATGAGCAGTTCTTC.

This chain connects TRBV27 to TRBJ2-2; TRBD2 aligns across 7 bases. The CDR3 has 16 amino acids. In germline, CDR1 is MNHEY, CDR2 SMNVEV (reference sequence). J gave up 4 bases and V 7 bases, and 12 bases lay outside the gene matches. The CDR3 protein is CASTHSGGRGTGELFF. In nucleotides, the CDR3 is TGTGCCAGCACACACTCGGGGGGTCGGGGCACCGGGGAGCTGTTTTTT.